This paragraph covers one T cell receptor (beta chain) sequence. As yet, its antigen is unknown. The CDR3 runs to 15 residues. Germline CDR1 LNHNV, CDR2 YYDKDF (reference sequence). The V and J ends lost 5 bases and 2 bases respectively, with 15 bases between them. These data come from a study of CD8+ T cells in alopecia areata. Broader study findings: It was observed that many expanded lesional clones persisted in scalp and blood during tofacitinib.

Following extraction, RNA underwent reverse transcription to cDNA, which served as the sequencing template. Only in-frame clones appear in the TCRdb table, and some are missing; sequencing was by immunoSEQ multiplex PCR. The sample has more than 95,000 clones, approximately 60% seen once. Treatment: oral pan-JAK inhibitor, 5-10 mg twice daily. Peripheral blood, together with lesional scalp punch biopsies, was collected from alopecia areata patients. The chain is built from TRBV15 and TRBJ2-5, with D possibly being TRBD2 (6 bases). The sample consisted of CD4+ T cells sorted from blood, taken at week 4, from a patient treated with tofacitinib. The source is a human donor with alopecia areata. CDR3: CATSRGGLGQETQYF. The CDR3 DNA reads TGTGCCACCAGCCGGGGAGGATTGGGTCAAGAGACCCAGTACTTC.